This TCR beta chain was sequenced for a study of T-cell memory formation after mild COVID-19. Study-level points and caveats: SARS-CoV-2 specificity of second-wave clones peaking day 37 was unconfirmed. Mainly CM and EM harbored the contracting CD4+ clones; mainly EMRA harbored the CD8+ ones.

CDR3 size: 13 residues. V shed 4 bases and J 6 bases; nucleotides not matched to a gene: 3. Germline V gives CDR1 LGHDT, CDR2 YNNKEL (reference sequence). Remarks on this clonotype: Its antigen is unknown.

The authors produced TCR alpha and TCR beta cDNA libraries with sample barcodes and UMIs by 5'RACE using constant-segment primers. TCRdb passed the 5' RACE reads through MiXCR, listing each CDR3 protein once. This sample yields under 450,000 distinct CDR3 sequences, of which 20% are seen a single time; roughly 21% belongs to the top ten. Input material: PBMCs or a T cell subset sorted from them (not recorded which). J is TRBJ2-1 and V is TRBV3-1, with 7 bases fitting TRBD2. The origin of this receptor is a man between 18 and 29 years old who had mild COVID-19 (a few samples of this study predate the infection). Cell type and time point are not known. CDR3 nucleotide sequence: TGTGCCAGCAGCCCAACTAGCGCCAATGAGCAGTTCTTC. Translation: CASSPTSANEQFF.